Included here is one T cell receptor (beta chain) sequence, with context. With 7 bases removed from V and 2 bases from J, the gap between germline ends came to 9 bases. The CDR3 loop spans 13 amino acids. Germline loops: CDR1 MNHNY, CDR2 SVGAGI (reference sequence). Participants classified as exposed had met a COVID-19 case within 2 weeks before study entry. The sample is drawn from a study of blood T cell repertoires in COVID-19. At the level of the study: PBMCs, B-cell-depleted T cells, or T cells were the source of the cDNA or gDNA that made up the material.

Sequencing used immunoSEQ multiplex PCR; TCRdb keeps in-frame clones, though not all of them. The sample has about 200,000 clones; about four fifths are singletons. The source is a woman aged 45-65 years who had been exposed to COVID-19. This chain links TRBV6-6 with TRBJ1-3; D not resolved. Sequenced sample: PBMCs or T cells enriched from blood (not recorded which). CDR3 in amino acids: CASISGTGNTIYF. The CDR3 bases are TGTGCCAGCATATCGGGAACTGGAAACACCATATATTTT.